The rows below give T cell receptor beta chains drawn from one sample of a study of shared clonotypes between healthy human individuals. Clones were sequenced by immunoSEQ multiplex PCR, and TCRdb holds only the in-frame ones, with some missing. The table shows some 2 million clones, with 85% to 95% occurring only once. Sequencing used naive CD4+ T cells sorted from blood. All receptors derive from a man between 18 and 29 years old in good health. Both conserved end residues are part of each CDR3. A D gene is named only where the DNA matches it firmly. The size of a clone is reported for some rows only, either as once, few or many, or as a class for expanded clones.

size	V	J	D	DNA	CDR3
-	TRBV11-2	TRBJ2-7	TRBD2	TGTGCCAGCAGCTTAGAGGGGAGGGGCCCTCGAGACGAGCAGTACTTC	CASSLEGRGPRDEQYF
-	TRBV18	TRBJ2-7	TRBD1	TGTGCCAGCTCACCACCGGGAGGACAGGGAGTGAGGGAGCAGTACTTC	CASSPPGGQGVREQYF
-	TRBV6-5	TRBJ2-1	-	TGTGCCAGCAGCGAGACGATAGGACAGTACAATGAGCAGTTCTTC	CASSETIGQYNEQFF
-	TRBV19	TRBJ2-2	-	TGTGCCAGTAGTATAGATCTGGGGGTCGGGGAGCTGTTTTTT	CASSIDLGVGELFF
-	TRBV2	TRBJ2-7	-	TGTGCCAGCAGTGTTTTACAGGGATCGAACGAGCAGTACTTC	CASSVLQGSNEQYF
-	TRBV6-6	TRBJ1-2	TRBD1	TGTGCCACGAGGACAGGGGGTGATCCGATTTATGGCTACACCTTC	CATRTGGDPIYGYTF
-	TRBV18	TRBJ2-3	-	TGTGCCAGCTCACGGACAGTGGGTGATACGCAGTATTTT	CASSRTVGDTQYF
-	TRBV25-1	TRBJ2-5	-	TGTGCCAGCAGTCCCCCGACAGGTAGCCAAGAGACCCAGTACTTC	CASSPPTGSQETQYF
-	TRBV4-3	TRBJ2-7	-	TGCGCCAGCAGCCAAGAATACGGGTCTAAGCACGAGCAGTACTTC	CASSQEYGSKHEQYF
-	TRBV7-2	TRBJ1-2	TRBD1	TGTGCCAGCACCGCTGACAGGGCTACCTATGGCTACACCTTC	CASTADRATYGYTF
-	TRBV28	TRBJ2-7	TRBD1	TGTGCCAGCCGTTCGAACAGGGGGCGCGTAGGCGAGCAGTACTTC	CASRSNRGRVGEQYF
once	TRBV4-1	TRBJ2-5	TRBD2	TGCGCCAGCAGCCAACCGGGACTAAGGCAAGAGACCCAGTACTTC	CASSQPGLRQETQYF
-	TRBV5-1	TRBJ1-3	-	TGCGCCAGCAGCTTGGTAGGCAGCGGATTCTCTGGAAACACCATATATTTT	CASSLVGSGFSGNTIYF
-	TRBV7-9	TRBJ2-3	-	TGTGCCAGCAGCTTAGACCGGGAGAGTCGGAATACGCAGTATTTT	CASSLDRESRNTQYF
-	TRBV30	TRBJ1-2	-	TGTGCCTGGAGTTCCAGGAGTGGTGGCTACACCTTC	CAWSSRSGGYTF
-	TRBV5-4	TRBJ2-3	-	TGTGCCAGCAGCCTGGACCAGAGAACTAGCACAGATACGCAGTATTTT	CASSLDQRTSTDTQYF
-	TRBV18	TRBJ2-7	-	TGTGCCAGCTCACCACTGACTGGGTCCTACGAGCAGTACTTC	CASSPLTGSYEQYF
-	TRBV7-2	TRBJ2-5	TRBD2	TGTGCCAGCAGCTTAGCGGGACTAGCGGGAGGGGAGACCCAGTACTTC	CASSLAGLAGGETQYF
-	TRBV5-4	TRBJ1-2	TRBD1	TGTGCCAGCAGTCAATACGGGACAGATTATGGCTACACCTTC	CASSQYGTDYGYTF
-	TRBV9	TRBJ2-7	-	TGTGCCAGCAGCCCCCGGACAGAGACCTACGAGCAGTACTTC	CASSPRTETYEQYF
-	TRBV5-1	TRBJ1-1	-	TGCGCCAGCAGCTTGTCGGCGGAGAACACTGAAGCTTTCTTT	CASSLSAENTEAFF
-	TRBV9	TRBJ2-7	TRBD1	TGTGCCAGCAGCGAGCCCTATACAGGGGGCGCAACCTACGAGCAGTACTTC	CASSEPYTGGATYEQYF
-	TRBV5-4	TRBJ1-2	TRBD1	TGTGCCAGCAGCTCACAGGGGGCTGGCGGCTACACCTTC	CASSSQGAGGYTF
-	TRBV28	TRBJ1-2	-	TGTGCCAGCAGTTCACCAGGGAACGGCTATGGCTACACCTTC	CASSSPGNGYGYTF
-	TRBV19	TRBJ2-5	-	TGTGCCAGTAAGAGGACGAGGGCCGGGGAGACCCAGTACTTC	CASKRTRAGETQYF
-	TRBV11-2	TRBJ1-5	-	TGTGCCAGCAGCTCTCAGAACTCCGATCAGCCCCAGCATTTT	CASSSQNSDQPQHF
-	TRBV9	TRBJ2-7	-	TGTGCCAGCACTACTGGCGGGGAGTCGGCCTACGAGCAGTACTTC	CASTTGGESAYEQYF
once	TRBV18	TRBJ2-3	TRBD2	TGTGCCAGCTCACCACCCAGCGGGGGGGTTGTCACAGATACGCAGTATTTT	CASSPPSGGVVTDTQYF
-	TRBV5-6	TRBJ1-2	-	TGTGCCAGCAGCTTGTACAGGACTAACTATGGCTACACCTTC	CASSLYRTNYGYTF
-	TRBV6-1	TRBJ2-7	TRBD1	TGTGCCAGCATCACAGGGGGAGGATACGAGCAGTACTTC	CASITGGGYEQYF
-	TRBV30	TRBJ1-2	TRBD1	TGTGCCTGGAGTACTCAGGGGGCCGGCTATGGCTACACCTTC	CAWSTQGAGYGYTF
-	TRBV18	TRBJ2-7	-	TGTGCCAGCTCACCACCGGGGGCCCGGGTCCCCTACGAGCAGTACTTC	CASSPPGARVPYEQYF
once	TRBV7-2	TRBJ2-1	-	TGTGCCAGCAGCTTAGGGCGGGCGGAGCAGTTCTTC	CASSLGRAEQFF
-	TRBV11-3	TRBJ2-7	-	TGTGCCAGCAGCTTAGGAGTACTCGGGGGCCCAGAGGAGCAGTACTTC	CASSLGVLGGPEEQYF
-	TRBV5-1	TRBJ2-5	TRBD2	TGCGCCAGCAGCTTGGGGACCTTAGCGGGGGGGCCCGAGACCCAGTACTTC	CASSLGTLAGGPETQYF
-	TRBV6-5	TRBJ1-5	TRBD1	TGTGCCAGCAGTGCCGACAGGGGCAATCAGCCCCAGCATTTT	CASSADRGNQPQHF
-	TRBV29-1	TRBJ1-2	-	TGCAGCGTTGAAGGGGGAGCGTATGGCTACACCTTC	CSVEGGAYGYTF
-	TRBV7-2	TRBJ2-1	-	TGTGCCAGCAGCTTACGGGGACGAAATTGGGATGAGCAGTTCTTC	CASSLRGRNWDEQFF
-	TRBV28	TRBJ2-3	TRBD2	TGTGCCAGCAGTTCGACAAGACTAGCGGGGGCAGATACGCAGTATTTT	CASSSTRLAGADTQYF
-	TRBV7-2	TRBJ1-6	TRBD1	TGTGCCAGCAGCCGAGGGGGGACAGGAGTTAATTCACCCCTCCACTTT	CASSRGGTGVNSPLHF
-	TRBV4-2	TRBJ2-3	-	TGTGCCAGCAGCCAAGAGACGGATGATACGCAGTATTTT	CASSQETDDTQYF
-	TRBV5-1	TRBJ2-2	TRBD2	TGCGCCAGCAGCTCGATGGCGGGGGATACCGGGGAGCTGTTTTTT	CASSSMAGDTGELFF
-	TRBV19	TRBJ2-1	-	TGTGCCAGTAGTGCGGTTTTAGACAATGAGCAGTTCTTC	CASSAVLDNEQFF
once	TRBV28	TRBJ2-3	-	TGTGCCACCTACTCCCCCGATACGCAGTATTTT	CATYSPDTQYF
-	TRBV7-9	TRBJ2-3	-	TGTGCCAGCACCCACAGGGCCGCAGATACGCAGTATTTT	CASTHRAADTQYF
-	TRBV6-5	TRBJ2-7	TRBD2	TGTGCCAGCAGTTCACTAGCGGACTCCTACGAGCAGTACTTC	CASSSLADSYEQYF
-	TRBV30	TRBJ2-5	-	TGTGCCTGGGATATCGGTCTTACCGGAGAGACCCAGTACTTC	CAWDIGLTGETQYF
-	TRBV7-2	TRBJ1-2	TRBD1	TGTGCCAGCAGCTTAGGGCAGGGGGCGCCCAACTATGGCTACACCTTC	CASSLGQGAPNYGYTF
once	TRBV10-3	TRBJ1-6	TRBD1	TGTGCCATCAGTGAGTACCGGGACAGGCCAAGCTCCTATAATTCACCCCTCCACTTT	CAISEYRDRPSSYNSPLHF
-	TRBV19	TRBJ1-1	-	TGTGCCAGTTCCGAGGGGGTTTTGGCTGAAGCTTTCTTT	CASSEGVLAEAFF
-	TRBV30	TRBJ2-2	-	TGTGCCTGGAGTATTGGACCCCCCGGGGAGCTGTTTTTT	CAWSIGPPGELFF
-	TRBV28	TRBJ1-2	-	TGTGCCAGCAGGGGGGCCCCTAAAATCGGACACTCATATAACTATGGCTACACCTTC	CASRGAPKIGHSYNYGYTF
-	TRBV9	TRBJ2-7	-	TGTGCCAGCAGCGTAGACTTGGGTTACGAGCAGTACTTC	CASSVDLGYEQYF
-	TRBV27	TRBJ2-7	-	TGTGCCAGCAGTTTATCGACGGCAGACTCCTACGAGCAGTACTTC	CASSLSTADSYEQYF
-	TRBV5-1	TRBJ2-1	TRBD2	TGCGCCAGCAGCGCCACTAGCGGGAGGGCCAGGAGTGAGCAGTTCTTC	CASSATSGRARSEQFF
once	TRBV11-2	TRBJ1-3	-	TGTGCCAGCAGCGCACCTGGAAACACCATATATTTT	CASSAPGNTIYF